This T cell receptor (beta chain) comes out of a study of cytotoxic CD8 clonotypes in ibrutinib-treated CLL. Study details: Partial responses totalled roughly 24 and complete responses 2; after median roughly 64 months, approximately 15 remained remitted and around twelve progressed.

Cryopreserved PBMCs were the source of about 2 micrograms of genomic DNA, which went to TCR beta libraries. There are a few counts of this clone. Investigators sought sequencing depths of between 1 in 200,000 and 1 in 1 million T cells. Assay used: immunoSEQ multiplex PCR; TCRdb lists only in-frame clones, some missing. The sample holds roughly 250,000 clones, 70% seen once. V was clipped by 8 bases and J by 4 bases, with 12 bases between them. Germline V gene data show CDR1 as SGHRS and CDR2 as YFSETQ. This CDR3 region has 12 residues. The source is a human donor with chronic lymphocytic leukemia. This chain joins TRBV5-1 and TRBJ2-5; unclear D gene. The specimen was PBMCs, collected after 24 months of ibrutinib treatment. The CDR3 sequence: CASWPDGETQYF. The CDR3, as DNA: TGCGCCAGTTGGCCCGACGGAGAGACCCAGTACTTC.